This entry describes one TCR beta chain. Its specificity is unknown. This sample was taken from a study of cytomegalovirus exposure and HLA in healthy donors. Study overall: In a previous analysis, about 100 million unique TCR beta sequences were found from 150 million to 200 million T cells. Study-wide points: In a later analysis, an Asian-associated ancestry cluster reportedly showed fewer N-insertions than the 666-donor mean. The study listed some 160 cytomegalovirus-associated TCR beta chains. Across donors, sequencing depth was assumed by presence/absence analyses to be roughly uniform.

The PCR employed 60 Vbeta primers together with 13 Jbeta primers. Produced via immunoSEQ multiplex PCR; TCRdb's table is partial and in-frame only. The sample has about 160,000 clones, less than 90% seen once. The sequenced sample consisted of PBMCs. This sequence originates from a woman aged 18-30 years in good health and CMV-seronegative.

The DNA of the CDR3 is TGTGCCAGCAGCTTTCGACAGGGTGCAGATACGCAGTATTTT. It encodes CASSFRQGADTQYF. The V call is TRBV7-2, the J call TRBJ2-3; 7 bases are shared with TRBD1. Trimming removed 3 bases from V and 4 bases from J; junction bases left unmatched: 4. This CDR3 has 14 residues. Germline V lookup: CDR1 SGHTA, CDR2 FQGNSA.